These T cell receptor beta chains were read from a single sample in a study of shared clonotypes between healthy human individuals. The table came from immunoSEQ multiplex PCR; TCRdb's copy has only in-frame clones and leaves some out. Among 2 million to 2.5 million clones, about 95% were seen once, and the ten largest hold about 1.1%. The sample consisted of naive CD8+ T cells sorted from blood. These receptors all stem from a man aged 18-30 years in good health. Both conserved end residues are part of each CDR3. Each record gives: clone size, J gene, V gene, D gene, CDR3 protein, CDR3 DNA. The D gene is left open where the match is weak. The listing skips clone size in some rows; elsewhere it reads once, few, many or a size class.

size: -; J: TRBJ1-2; V: TRBV27; D: TRBD1; CDR3: CASSFVGTGGGSNYGYTF; DNA: TGTGCCAGCAGTTTCGTTGGGACAGGGGGCGGATCTAACTATGGCTACACCTTC
size: once; J: TRBJ2-3; V: TRBV6-6; D: TRBD1; CDR3: CASSPKGQGVTDTQYF; DNA: TGTGCCAGCAGCCCTAAGGGACAGGGAGTCACAGATACGCAGTATTTT
size: -; J: TRBJ2-7; V: TRBV6-4; D: TRBD2; CDR3: CASSPSGENYEQYF; DNA: TGTGCCAGCAGCCCAAGCGGGGAAAACTACGAGCAGTACTTC
size: -; J: TRBJ2-7; V: TRBV7-6; D: -; CDR3: CASSLAPPFGQGYEQYF; DNA: TGTGCCAGCAGCTTAGCCCCTCCCTTCGGGCAGGGCTACGAGCAGTACTTC
size: -; J: TRBJ2-7; V: TRBV4-1; D: -; CDR3: CASSQGGSTYEQYF; DNA: TGCGCCAGCAGCCAAGGGGGCAGCACCTACGAGCAGTACTTC
size: -; J: TRBJ2-1; V: TRBV4-1; D: -; CDR3: CASSQSRTDYNEQFF; DNA: TGCGCCAGCAGCCAATCCCGGACGGATTACAATGAGCAGTTCTTC
size: -; J: TRBJ2-7; V: TRBV21-1; D: -; CDR3: CASSQGDGNF; DNA: TGTGCCAGCAGCCAGGGGGACGGAAACTTC
size: -; J: TRBJ2-7; V: TRBV10-2; D: TRBD2; CDR3: CASSEGRGDYEQYF; DNA: TGCGCCAGCAGTGAGGGGCGGGGGGACTACGAGCAGTACTTC
size: -; J: TRBJ1-2; V: TRBV4-2; D: TRBD1; CDR3: CASSQGTGDGYTF; DNA: TGTGCCAGCAGCCAAGGGACAGGAGATGGCTACACCTTC
size: -; J: TRBJ2-7; V: TRBV7-8; D: -; CDR3: CASSLLGSGAAYEQYF; DNA: TGTGCCAGCAGCTTACTGGGCTCGGGGGCCGCCTACGAGCAGTACTTC
size: -; J: TRBJ2-1; V: TRBV19; D: -; CDR3: CASSPGLYNEQFF; DNA: TGTGCCAGTAGTCCGGGACTGTACAATGAGCAGTTCTTC
size: -; J: TRBJ1-2; V: TRBV1; D: -; CDR3: CTSSQVPPHRGLCGYTF; DNA: TGCACCAGCAGCCAAGTCCCCCCCCACAGGGGGCTTTGTGGCTACACCTTC
size: -; J: TRBJ2-7; V: TRBV4-1; D: -; CDR3: CASSQEGQGGYEQYF; DNA: TGCGCCAGCAGCCAAGAAGGGCAGGGAGGTTACGAGCAGTACTTC
size: -; J: TRBJ1-6; V: TRBV4-1; D: -; CDR3: CASSPSGGGDSPLHF; DNA: TGCGCCAGCAGCCCGTCGGGGGGTGGAGATTCACCCCTCCACTTT
size: -; J: TRBJ2-5; V: TRBV7-9; D: TRBD1; CDR3: CASSLDGQGSSQETQYF; DNA: TGTGCCAGCAGCTTAGACGGACAGGGGTCTTCCCAAGAGACCCAGTACTTC
size: -; J: TRBJ1-5; V: TRBV5-6; D: TRBD1; CDR3: CASSFRGGISNQPQHF; DNA: TGTGCCAGCAGCTTTCGAGGGGGCATCAGCAATCAGCCCCAGCATTTT
size: -; J: TRBJ2-1; V: TRBV11-2; D: TRBD1; CDR3: CASSLGRQGAYSNEQFF; DNA: TGTGCCAGCAGCTTGGGTCGACAGGGGGCGTATAGCAATGAGCAGTTCTTC
size: once; J: TRBJ1-2; V: TRBV6-6; D: TRBD1; CDR3: CASRLEGQGLNYGYTF; DNA: TGTGCCAGCAGGCTTGAGGGACAGGGCCTAAACTATGGCTACACCTTC
size: -; J: TRBJ1-2; V: TRBV9; D: TRBD1; CDR3: CASSAQQGASGYTF; DNA: TGTGCCAGCAGCGCCCAACAGGGGGCGAGTGGCTACACCTTC
size: -; J: TRBJ1-2; V: TRBV30; D: TRBD1; CDR3: CAWTSGGSYGYTF; DNA: TGTGCCTGGACGTCAGGGGGAAGCTATGGCTACACCTTC
size: -; J: TRBJ2-1; V: TRBV4-3; D: TRBD2; CDR3: CASSRGLSGRDNEQFF; DNA: TGCGCCAGCAGTCGGGGACTTAGCGGGAGGGACAATGAGCAGTTCTTC
size: -; J: TRBJ2-1; V: TRBV15; D: -; CDR3: CATSRDLGLYNEQFF; DNA: TGTGCCACCAGCAGAGATCTCGGACTCTACAATGAGCAGTTCTTC
size: -; J: TRBJ2-1; V: TRBV27; D: -; CDR3: CASSQLGPSSYNEQFF; DNA: TGTGCCAGCAGTCAGTTGGGACCGAGCTCCTACAATGAGCAGTTCTTC
size: -; J: TRBJ2-7; V: TRBV5-4; D: -; CDR3: CASTPTAGVGEQYF; DNA: TGTGCCAGCACCCCAACTGCAGGGGTTGGGGAGCAGTACTTC
size: -; J: TRBJ1-1; V: TRBV5-4; D: TRBD1; CDR3: CASGRQGMNTEAFF; DNA: TGTGCCAGCGGACGACAGGGGATGAACACTGAAGCTTTCTTT
size: -; J: TRBJ2-7; V: TRBV2; D: -; CDR3: CATQSYEQYF; DNA: TGTGCCACCCAGTCCTACGAGCAGTACTTC
size: once; J: TRBJ2-1; V: TRBV9; D: TRBD1; CDR3: CASSEETGVNEQFF; DNA: TGTGCCAGCAGCGAGGAGACAGGGGTGAATGAGCAGTTCTTC
size: -; J: TRBJ2-1; V: TRBV5-4; D: -; CDR3: CASSFGPNEQFF; DNA: TGTGCCAGCAGCTTTGGTCCCAATGAGCAGTTCTTC
size: -; J: TRBJ1-6; V: TRBV30; D: TRBD1; CDR3: CAWSVGTGDSPLHF; DNA: TGTGCCTGGAGTGTCGGGACAGGGGATTCACCCCTCCACTTT
size: once; J: TRBJ2-4; V: TRBV18; D: TRBD1; CDR3: CASSPDREKRIAKNIQYF; DNA: TGTGCCAGCTCACCGGACAGGGAAAAGAGGATAGCCAAAAACATTCAGTACTTC
size: -; J: TRBJ1-6; V: TRBV25-1; D: -; CDR3: CASSEWGLRSPLHF; DNA: TGTGCCAGCAGTGAATGGGGGTTACGGTCACCCCTCCACTTT
size: once; J: TRBJ2-5; V: TRBV28; D: TRBD1; CDR3: CASSSGQEYQETQYF; DNA: TGTGCCAGCAGTTCAGGACAGGAGTACCAAGAGACCCAGTACTTC
size: -; J: TRBJ2-7; V: TRBV6-5; D: -; CDR3: CASMPSLAYEQYF; DNA: TGTGCCAGCATGCCTAGCTTGGCCTACGAGCAGTACTTC
size: -; J: TRBJ2-7; V: TRBV5-4; D: TRBD1; CDR3: CASSGGQGAQYEQYF; DNA: TGTGCCAGCAGCGGTGGACAGGGGGCGCAGTACGAGCAGTACTTC
size: once; J: TRBJ2-1; V: TRBV11-2; D: -; CDR3: CASRERGDNEQFF; DNA: TGTGCCAGCAGGGAGAGGGGGGACAATGAGCAGTTCTTC
size: -; J: TRBJ1-2; V: TRBV6-1; D: -; CDR3: CAAGAGSGGYTF; DNA: TGTGCCGCAGGGGCGGGGTCGGGAGGCTACACCTTC
size: -; J: TRBJ1-3; V: TRBV19; D: -; CDR3: CASTRDTGNTIYF; DNA: TGTGCCAGTACCCGGGACACTGGAAACACCATATATTTT
size: -; J: TRBJ2-3; V: TRBV10-1; D: TRBD2; CDR3: CASSDPAGGTDTQYF; DNA: TGCGCCAGCAGTGACCCAGCGGGGGGAACAGATACGCAGTATTTT
size: -; J: TRBJ2-7; V: TRBV6-1; D: -; CDR3: CASSLGDYEQYF; DNA: TGTGCCAGCAGTTTGGGGGACTACGAGCAGTACTTC
size: -; J: TRBJ2-7; V: TRBV9; D: -; CDR3: CASSVEGLSEQYF; DNA: TGTGCCAGCAGCGTAGAGGGGCTAAGCGAGCAGTACTTC
size: -; J: TRBJ2-2; V: TRBV15; D: -; CDR3: CATSRDRDGNTGELFF; DNA: TGTGCCACCAGCAGAGATAGGGATGGGAACACCGGGGAGCTGTTTTTT
size: -; J: TRBJ2-7; V: TRBV29-1; D: -; CDR3: CSAFSGSDYEQYF; DNA: TGCAGCGCCTTTTCCGGGAGCGACTACGAGCAGTACTTC
size: once; J: TRBJ2-7; V: TRBV7-9; D: TRBD1; CDR3: CASSFPDRGHEQYF; DNA: TGTGCCAGCAGCTTTCCTGACAGGGGACACGAGCAGTACTTC